These 22 T cell receptor beta chains originate from one sample sequenced in a study of tumor-infiltrating lymphocytes in primary liver carcinoma. Unsorted whole blood yielded the blood RNA, and germline DNA was also extracted. Starting material of about 450 ng total RNA yielded TCR beta cDNA via a constant-region primer. ARM-PCR, slightly modified, supplied the TCR beta libraries through three nested multiplex PCR rounds. The study ran its first two PCR rounds for roughly 9 cycles each, using TRBV1-TRBV30 forward primers and a C-beta reverse primer. One entry per CDR3 protein, called by TCRdb with MiXCR from the multiplex PCR reads. The sample yields 300,000 to 350,000 distinct CDR3 sequences, approximately 65% seen once. The specimen was peripheral blood. The source of these receptors is a man in his forties or fifties with primary liver carcinoma and hepatitis B virus infection.

A note on this clonotype: A clone one base away is much larger, so this may be a read error. V usage is TRBV6-2 or TRBV6-3 and J usage is TRBJ2-7; no clear D gene. This CDR3 is built from 13 residues. Germline-derived CDR1 and CDR2 are MNHEY and SVGEGT. DNA for the CDR3: TGTGCCAGCAGTTACCTTCCCTCCTACAAGCAGTACTTC. Protein product: CASSYLPSYKQYF.

At least ten counts were recorded for this clonotype. The chain recombines TRBV12-3 or TRBV12-4 with TRBJ1-2, with D unresolved. The CDR3 covers 12 residues. Deletions cut 4 bases from V and 8 bases from J, with 11 bases between. CDR3 loop: CASSSRSRGYTF. Written as DNA, the CDR3 is TGTGCCAGCAGTTCGAGGTCCCGGGGCTACACCTTC.

As concerns this clonotype: A junction boundary mismatches the germline segment, possibly from a read error. The CDR3 DNA sequence: TGTGTCAGCAGCCAGTCCTGGTGGGCCCTTAATTCACCCCTCCACTTT. This translates into CVSSQSWWALNSPLHF. V and J are TRBV4-2 and TRBJ1-6, with D unclear. Germline V CDR1 and CDR2: LGHNA, YNFKEQ. The CDR3 totals 16 residues.

This clonotype was found once. At one boundary the junction diverges from the germline segment, which might be a read error. The chain links TRBV29-1 to TRBJ1-2, with 8 bases lining up with TRBD1. Germline assignment: CDR1 SQVTM and CDR2 ANQGSEA. This CDR3 has 14 residues. The CDR3 reads CSVPRTGTSYGYTF. DNA for the CDR3: TGCAGCGTTCCCAGGACAGGGACGAGCTATGGCTACACCTTT.

In regard to this clonotype: A read error is possible here, since a much larger clone lies one base away. The rearrangement joins TRBV6-6 to TRBJ2-1; D might be TRBD1 (6 bases). The germline CDR1 and CDR2 sequences are MNHNY and SVGAGI (reference sequence). Between the trimmed V and J ends, which lost 5 bases and 3 bases, there was a span of 17 bases. The CDR3 is 16 amino acids. DNA for the CDR3: TGTGCCAGCAGTAACAACCAGCAGGGGATCTACAATGAGCAGTTCTTC. This gives the protein CASSNNQQGIYNEQFF.

This clonotype appeared many times. The chain uses TRBV6-1 and TRBJ1-1, with no clear D. The V end lost 3 bases, the J end lost 1 base, and 12 bases lay between the germline ends. Germline CDR1 MNHNS, CDR2 SASEGT. The length of the CDR3 is 15 residues. The DNA of the CDR3 is TGTGCCAGCAGTGACCCAAATAAGGGGAACACTGAAGCTTTCTTT. Its protein product is CASSDPNKGNTEAFF.

A remark on this clonotype: At one of its ends the junction is not consistent with the germline gene, which may arise from a read error. The chain has TRBV4-3 and TRBJ2-7, with D perhaps matching TRBD1 (6 bases). This CDR3 spans 15 amino acids. In germline, CDR1 is LGHNA, CDR2 YSLEER. CDR3: CASSQDQTGGYEQYF. CDR3 nucleotides: TGTGCCAGCAGCCAAGATCAGACAGGTGGTTACGAGCAGTACTTC.

Many counts were recorded for this clonotype. The chain is built from TRBV29-1 and TRBJ2-1; D not resolved. Trimming left V 8 bases short and J 7 bases short, with 15 bases between. The length of the CDR3 is 12 residues. Germline CDR1 and CDR2: SQVTM and ANQGSEA. The CDR3 coding sequence is TGCAGCACCTGGACCCTCGGGAATGAGCAGTTCTTC. Protein: CSTWTLGNEQFF.

The V call is TRBV6-2 or TRBV6-3, the J call TRBJ1-5; tentatively, D is TRBD1 (5 bases). Germline values: CDR1 MNHEY, CDR2 SVGEGT. V was trimmed by 5 bases and J by 6 bases, leaving 8 bases between them. This CDR3 spans 12 amino acids. The CDR3 reads CASSPGTQPQHF. In nucleotides, the CDR3 is TGTGCCAGCAGTCCAGGGACTCAGCCCCAGCATTTT.

The sample holds one count of this clonotype. A read error may account for a junction end that differs from germline. V is TRBV29-1 and J is TRBJ1-1; perhaps TRBD1 as D (5 bases). The CDR3 extends over 13 amino acids. From germline, CDR1 is SQVTM and CDR2 ANQGSEA. The CDR3 sequence: CSVVKQGDTEAFF. Here the CDR3 DNA reads TGCAGCGTTGTAAAGCAGGGAGACACAGAAGCTTTCTTT.

This chain links TRBV6-2 or TRBV6-3 with TRBJ2-1, with TRBD2 matching 7 bases. Germline V gene lookup returns CDR1 MNHEY and CDR2 SVGEGT. V dropped 7 bases and J dropped 3; count of bases not matched to a gene: 9. The CDR3 loop spans 15 amino acids. The CDR3 region has the DNA TGTGCCAGCACCCCTAGGGGAGGGTTCTACAATGAGCAGTTCTTC. Translated, it gives CASTPRGGFYNEQFF.

The chain combines TRBV29-1 with TRBJ2-7; no reliable D call. The germline V gene has CDR1 SQVTM and CDR2 ANQGSEA. This CDR3 is built from 11 residues. The V gene lost 6 bases and the J gene lost 6 bases, with 12 bases spanning the gap. The CDR3 protein is CSVELNGEQYF. CDR3 bases: TGCAGCGTCGAACTTAACGGCGAGCAGTACTTC.

As regards this clonotype: The germline gene is not matched at one end of the junction; a read error may be the cause. This rearrangement joins TRBV11-2 to TRBJ2-3, with unresolved D. The length of the CDR3 is 14 residues. Germline-derived CDR1 and CDR2 are SGHAT and FQNNGV. The CDR3: CASSPRAATDTQYF. The CDR3 DNA is TGTGCCAGCAGCCCCCGGGCAGCTACAGATACACAGTATTTT.

The chain has TRBV18 and TRBJ1-5; 7 nucleotides line up with TRBD1. With 4 bases clipped from V and 5 bases from J, the junction kept 5 bases outside the gene matches. Germline values: CDR1 KGHSH, CDR2 LQKENI. CDR3 length equals 14 residues. This CDR3 reads CASSLQQGDQPQHF. For the CDR3, the DNA is TGTGCCAGCTCACTTCAGCAGGGGGATCAGCCCCAGCATTTT.

The sample holds a few counts of this clonotype. The chain couples TRBV28 to TRBJ2-6; TRBD1 might be the D (5 bases). V lost 5 bases to trimming and J lost 6 bases, with 14 bases between them. Germline V gene lookup returns CDR1 MDHEN and CDR2 SYDVKM. This CDR3 is 15 amino acids long. The CDR3 bases are TGTGCCAGCAGTACAGGATACCGCGAGGCCAACGTCCTGACTTTC. It specifies CASSTGYREANVLTF.

V usage is TRBV6-2 or TRBV6-3 and J usage is TRBJ2-7; maybe TRBD2 (6 bases). The V end was cut by 4 bases, the J end by 6 bases, with 7 bases between. This CDR3 has 11 residues. Per the germline V gene, CDR1 is MNHEY and CDR2 is SVGEGT. The CDR3 loop is CASSWRGEQYF. DNA for the CDR3: TGTGCCAGCAGTTGGCGGGGCGAGCAGTACTTC.

Notes on this clonotype: The junction shows a germline mismatch at one end, possibly a read error. The V and J genes are TRBV5-4 and TRBJ1-2, with TRBD1 matching 8 bases. The CDR3 has 13 residues. Looked up from germline, CDR1 is SGHNT and CDR2 is YYREEE (reference sequence). The CDR3 sequence: CASNLQGAIGYTF. As DNA, the CDR3 is TGTGCCAGCAACTTGCAGGGGGCGATTGGCTACACCTTC.

In regard to this clonotype: A much larger clone differs from this one at a single base, so this may be a read error. V gene TRBV29-1 combines with J gene TRBJ2-1; D call uncertain. Germline V lookup: CDR1 SQVTM, CDR2 ANQGSEA. The CDR3 extends over 9 amino acids. CDR3 DNA: TGCAGCTTTGAGCGTGAGCAGTTCTTC. It yields the protein CSFEREQFF.

Comments on this clonotype: A junction end diverges from the germline sequence, so it may reflect a read error. The rearrangement uses TRBV11-2 and TRBJ2-5, with 11 bases aligning to TRBD2. Germline V lookup: CDR1 SGHAT, CDR2 FQNNGV. CDR3 length: 14 residues. CDR3 coding DNA: TGTGCCAGTAGCTTCGATAGCGGGGGGGAGACCAAGTACTTC. Amino acids: CASSFDSGGETKYF.

Details on this clonotype: Given the absence of the conserved phenylalanine or tryptophan at the CDR3 end, a read error is likely. The chain couples TRBV11-2 to TRBJ2-4; D not certain. Germline loops: CDR1 SGHAT, CDR2 FQNNGV. The CDR3 spans 15 residues. V lost 0 bases, J lost 0 bases, and 6 bases lay in between. The CDR3 sequence is CASSLDHVAKNIQYL. In nucleotides, the CDR3 is TGTGCCAGCAGCTTAGACCATGTAGCCAAAAACATTCAGTACTTG.

This clonotype was observed at least ten times. The J gene is TRBJ1-6, the V gene TRBV6-5; D possibly corresponds to TRBD1 (5 bases). CDR1 MNHEY and CDR2 SVGAGI come from the germline V gene. V was pared by 7 bases and J by 5 bases, with 21 bases between. The CDR3 has 17 amino acids. The CDR3 DNA sequence: TGTGCCAGCATACCCTGGGAGGGGATTCGGAATAATTCACCCCTCCACTTT. Protein: CASIPWEGIRNNSPLHF.

Regarding this clonotype: This sequence may be a read error, since a much larger clone differs from it by one base. The V and J genes are TRBV5-6 and TRBJ1-6, with TRBD1 matching 8 bases. CDR3 length: 17 amino acids. CDR1 SGHDT and CDR2 YYEEEE come from the germline V gene. Here the CDR3 reads CASSLDYPDREDSPLNF. CDR3 nucleotide sequence: TGTGCCAGCAGCTTGGATTACCCGGACAGGGAGGATTCACCCCTCAACTTT.